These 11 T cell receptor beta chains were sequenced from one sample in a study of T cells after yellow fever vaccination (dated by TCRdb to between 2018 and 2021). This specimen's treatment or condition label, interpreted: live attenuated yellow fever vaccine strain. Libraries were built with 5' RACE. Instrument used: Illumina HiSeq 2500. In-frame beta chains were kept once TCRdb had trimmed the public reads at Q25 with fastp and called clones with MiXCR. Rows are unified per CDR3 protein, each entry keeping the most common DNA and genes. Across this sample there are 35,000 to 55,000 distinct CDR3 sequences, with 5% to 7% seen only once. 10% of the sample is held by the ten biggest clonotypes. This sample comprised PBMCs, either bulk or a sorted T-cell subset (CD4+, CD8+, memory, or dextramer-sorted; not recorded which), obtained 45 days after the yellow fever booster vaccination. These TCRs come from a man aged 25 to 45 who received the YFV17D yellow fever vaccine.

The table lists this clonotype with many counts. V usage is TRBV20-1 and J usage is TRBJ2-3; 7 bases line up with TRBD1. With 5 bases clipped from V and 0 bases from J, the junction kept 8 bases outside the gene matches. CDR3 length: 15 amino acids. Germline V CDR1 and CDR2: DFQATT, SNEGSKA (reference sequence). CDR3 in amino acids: CSAVTGTASTDTQYF. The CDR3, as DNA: TGCAGTGCTGTAACCGGGACAGCAAGCACAGATACGCAGTATTTT.

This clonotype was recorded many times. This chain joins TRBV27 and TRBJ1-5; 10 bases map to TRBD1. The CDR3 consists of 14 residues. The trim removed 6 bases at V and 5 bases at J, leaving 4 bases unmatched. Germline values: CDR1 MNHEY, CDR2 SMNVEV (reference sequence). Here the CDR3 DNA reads TGTGCCAGCAGAACGACAGGGGGCGATCAGCCCCAGCATTTT. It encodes CASRTTGGDQPQHF.

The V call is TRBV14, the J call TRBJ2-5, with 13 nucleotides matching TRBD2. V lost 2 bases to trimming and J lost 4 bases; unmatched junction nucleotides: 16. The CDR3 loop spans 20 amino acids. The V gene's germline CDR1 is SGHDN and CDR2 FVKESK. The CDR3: CASSQSRTSGSRGTLETQYF. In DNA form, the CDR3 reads TGTGCCAGCAGCCAATCAAGGACTAGCGGGAGCCGTGGTACGCTAGAGACCCAGTACTTC.

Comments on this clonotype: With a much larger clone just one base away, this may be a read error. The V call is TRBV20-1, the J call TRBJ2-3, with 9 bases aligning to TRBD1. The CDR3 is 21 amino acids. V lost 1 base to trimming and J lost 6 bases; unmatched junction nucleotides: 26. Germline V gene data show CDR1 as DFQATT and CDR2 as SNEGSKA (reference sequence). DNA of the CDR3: TGCAGTGCTAGAGCCCAAAGCGCGGGACAGGGACCCGATGCGCTGGTGGATACGCAGTATTTT. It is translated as CSARAQSAGQGPDALVDTQYF.

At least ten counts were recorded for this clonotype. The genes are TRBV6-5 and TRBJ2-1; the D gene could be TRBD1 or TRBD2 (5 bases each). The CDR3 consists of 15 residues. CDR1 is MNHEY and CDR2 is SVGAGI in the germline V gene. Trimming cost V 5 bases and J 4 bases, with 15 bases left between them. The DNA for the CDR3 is TGTGCCAGCAGTACTACATCGGGGCCGTACAATGAGCAGTTCTTC. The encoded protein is CASSTTSGPYNEQFF.

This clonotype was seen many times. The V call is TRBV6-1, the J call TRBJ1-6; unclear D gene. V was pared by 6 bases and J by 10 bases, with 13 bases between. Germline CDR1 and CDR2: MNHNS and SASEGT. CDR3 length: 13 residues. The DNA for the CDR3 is TGTGCCAGCAGCCCCCGTGCGGAGTCACCCCTCCACTTT. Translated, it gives CASSPRAESPLHF.

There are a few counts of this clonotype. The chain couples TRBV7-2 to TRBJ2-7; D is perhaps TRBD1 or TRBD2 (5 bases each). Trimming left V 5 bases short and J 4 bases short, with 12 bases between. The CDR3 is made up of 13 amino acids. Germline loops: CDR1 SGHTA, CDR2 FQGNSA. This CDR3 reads CASSRDLLYEQYF. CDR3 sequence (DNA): TGTGCCAGCAGCCGGGACCTATTATACGAGCAGTACTTC.

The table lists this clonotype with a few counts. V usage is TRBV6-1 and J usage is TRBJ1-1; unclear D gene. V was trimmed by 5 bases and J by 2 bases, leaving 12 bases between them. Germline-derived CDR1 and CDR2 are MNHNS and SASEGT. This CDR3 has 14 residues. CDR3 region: CASSPVTANTEAFF. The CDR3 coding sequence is TGTGCCAGCAGTCCCGTCACAGCAAACACTGAAGCTTTCTTT.

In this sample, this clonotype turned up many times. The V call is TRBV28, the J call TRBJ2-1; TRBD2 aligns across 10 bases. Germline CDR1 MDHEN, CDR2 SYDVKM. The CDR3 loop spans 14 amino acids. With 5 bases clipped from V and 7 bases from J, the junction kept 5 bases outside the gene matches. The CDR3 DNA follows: TGTGCCAGCAGTCACCGTAGCGGGAGGAATGAGCAGTTCTTC. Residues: CASSHRSGRNEQFF.

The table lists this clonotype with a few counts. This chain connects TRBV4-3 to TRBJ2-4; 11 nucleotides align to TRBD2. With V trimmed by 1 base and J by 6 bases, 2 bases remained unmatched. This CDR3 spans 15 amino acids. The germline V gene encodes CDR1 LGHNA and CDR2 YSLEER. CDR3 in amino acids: CASSQALAGGNIQYF. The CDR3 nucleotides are TGCGCCAGCAGCCAAGCGCTAGCGGGGGGAAACATTCAGTACTTC.

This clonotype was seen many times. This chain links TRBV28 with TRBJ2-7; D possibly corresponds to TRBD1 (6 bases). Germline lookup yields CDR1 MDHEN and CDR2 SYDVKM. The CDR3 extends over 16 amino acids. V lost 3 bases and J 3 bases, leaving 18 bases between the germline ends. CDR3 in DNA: TGTGCCAGCAGTTTGCCAGCCAGGGGTCGGGGCTACGAGCAGTACTTC. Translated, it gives CASSLPARGRGYEQYF.